Included here is one T cell receptor (beta chain) sequence, with context. Its cognate antigen is unknown. Germline and junction disagree at one end, which may indicate a read error. Germline CDR1 SGHRS, CDR2 YFSETQ. This CDR3 has 16 residues. Naive CD8 sequencing libraries were generated from approximately 20,000 to 1,000,000 sorted cells, with 10%, 30% or 50% RNA as input. Making the bulk TCR libraries relied on previously described methods and listed TCR primers. TCRdb re-called the PCR reads through MiXCR, storing one row per CDR3 protein. The sample consists of some 320,000 distinct CDR3 sequences, roughly 24% of them appearing once. The sample is drawn from a study of molecular identifiers for immune sequencing clone quantification. Study-level results: Jurkat TCR RNA that was spiked in from one cell was reportedly detectable among one million naive cells. Clones of above 20 RNA copies carried over 99% of effector molecules; in naive cells they carried under 1%.

This rearrangement joins TRBV5-1 to TRBJ2-3, with 8 bases matching TRBD2. Sequencing was carried out using naive CD8+ T cells from blood, with Jurkat cell RNA spiked in. Indicated subset: FACS-sorted CD8+CD4-CCR7+CD45RA+ naive T cells. The origin of this receptor is a human donor in good health. Some libraries in this study had Jurkat cell RNA spiked in. The CDR3 is CASSYGLAGVTGTQYF. The CDR3 nucleotides read TGCGCCAGCAGCTACGGACTAGCAGGAGTAACAGGTACGCAGTATTTT. Based on the CDR3 plus reference TRBV5-1 and TRBJ2-3, the full variable domain is KAGVTQTPRYLIKTRGQQVTLSCSPISGHRSVSWYQQTPGQGLQFLFEYFSETQRNKGNFPGRFSGRQFSNSRSEMNVSTLELGDSALYLCASSYGLAGVTGTQYFGPGTRLTVL.